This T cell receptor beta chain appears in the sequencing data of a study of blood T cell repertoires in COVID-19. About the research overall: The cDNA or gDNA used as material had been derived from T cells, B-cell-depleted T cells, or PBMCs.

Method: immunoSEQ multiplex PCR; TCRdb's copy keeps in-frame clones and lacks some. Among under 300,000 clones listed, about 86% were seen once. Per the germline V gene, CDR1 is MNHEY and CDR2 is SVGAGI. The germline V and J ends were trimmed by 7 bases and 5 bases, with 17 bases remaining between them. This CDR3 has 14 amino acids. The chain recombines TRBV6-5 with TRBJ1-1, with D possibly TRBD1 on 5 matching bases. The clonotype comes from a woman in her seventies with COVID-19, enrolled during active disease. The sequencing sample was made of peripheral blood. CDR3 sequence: CASTPRGVWTEAFF. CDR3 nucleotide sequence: TGTGCCAGCACCCCCCGGGGGGTATGGACTGAAGCTTTCTTT.